One sample yielded the 32 T cell receptor beta chains listed below, sequenced in a study of shared clonotypes between healthy human individuals. Libraries were prepared by immunoSEQ multiplex PCR; TCRdb keeps only in-frame clonotypes and omits some of them. The repertoire holds about a million clones, about three quarters seen once, with about 1.5% in the top ten. The specimen sequenced was memory CD4+ T cells sorted from blood. Specified subset: CD45RA-negative fraction. Receptors originate from a man aged 18 to 29 in good health.

This clone was seen only once. V gene TRBV2 combines with J gene TRBJ2-7, with D possibly TRBD2 on 7 matching bases. Germline V CDR1 and CDR2: SNHLY, FYNNEI. Trimming left V 6 bases short and J 7 bases short, with 16 bases between. The CDR3 has 13 amino acids. CDR3 bases: TGTGCCAGCAGGCGGGGGCAGGTAGGGGAGCAGTACTTC. Translating gives CASRRGQVGEQYF.

The rearrangement joins TRBV5-1 to TRBJ1-6; 7 bases map to TRBD1. This CDR3 spans 16 amino acids. Germline loops: CDR1 SGHRS, CDR2 YFSETQ. After removal of 4 bases from V and 0 bases from J, the junction contained 4 bases not matched to a gene. The CDR3 nucleotides are TGCGCCAGCAGCCCCAGGGGGAGCTCCTATAATTCACCCCTCCACTTT. This encodes CASSPRGSSYNSPLHF.

This clone was counted a few times. The V call is TRBV19, the J call TRBJ2-1; possibly TRBD1 or TRBD2 for D (7 bases each). The germline V gene encodes CDR1 LNHDA and CDR2 SQIVND (reference sequence). CDR3 size: 14 residues. The germline V and J ends were trimmed by 5 bases and 4 bases, with 12 bases remaining between them. The CDR3 nucleotides are TGTGCCAGTAGTGGGCAGGGGGGGTACAATGAGCAGTTCTTC. Encoded protein: CASSGQGGYNEQFF.

The V call is TRBV2, the J call TRBJ2-1; 13 bases are a match to TRBD2. The J segment lost 6 bases and the V segment lost 6 bases, leaving 8 bases of the junction unmatched. Per germline, CDR1 SNHLY and CDR2 FYNNEI. The CDR3 covers 16 residues. CDR3 amino acids: CASRAPGLAGSNEQFF. Here the CDR3 DNA reads TGTGCCAGCAGAGCCCCGGGACTAGCGGGAAGCAATGAGCAGTTCTTC.

The V call is TRBV5-1, the J call TRBJ1-1; possible D gene TRBD1, 6 bases. This CDR3 spans 14 amino acids. Trimming pared 4 bases from V and 2 bases from J, leaving 12 bases between. Germline-derived CDR1 and CDR2 are SGHRS and YFSETQ. CDR3 bases: TGCGCCAGCAGCCCGTGGGACACCAACACTGAAGCTTTCTTT. It is translated as CASSPWDTNTEAFF.

This clone was counted at least ten times. The CDR3 nucleotides read TGTGCCATCAGTGAATCGGACAGATTCTCCTACGAGCAGTACTTC. Its translation: CAISESDRFSYEQYF. The J gene is TRBJ2-7, the V gene TRBV10-3, with a tentative D call TRBD1 (6 bases). Germline CDR1 is ENHRY and CDR2 is SYGVKD. V was shortened by 3 bases and J by 0 bases, with 12 bases between the two germline ends. The CDR3 is made up of 15 amino acids.

This clone has a count of ten or more. The rearrangement links TRBV18 to TRBJ2-7; D might be TRBD1 (5 bases). The CDR3 spans 15 residues. The germline V gene encodes CDR1 KGHSH and CDR2 LQKENI. The V end lost 3 bases, the J end lost 3 bases, and 15 bases lay between the germline ends. The CDR3 loop reads CASSPQQGGNYEQYF. In DNA form, the CDR3 reads TGTGCCAGCTCACCCCAGCAGGGTGGGAACTACGAGCAGTACTTC.

The V call is TRBV7-9, the J call TRBJ1-2; unclear D gene. Germline loops: CDR1 SEHNR, CDR2 FQNEAQ (reference sequence). CDR3 length: 12 residues. Trimming left V 5 bases short and J 2 bases short, with 6 bases between. CDR3 nucleotide sequence: TGTGCCAGCAGCGCAGTCAACTATGGCTACACCTTC. It translates to CASSAVNYGYTF.

This chain joins TRBV6-1 and TRBJ2-7; 7 bases align to TRBD1. CDR1 and CDR2 (germline): MNHNS, SASEGT. With 4 bases clipped from V and 4 bases from J, the junction kept 10 bases outside the gene matches. The CDR3 has 15 amino acids. The CDR3 sequence is CASSGTPGGRYEQYF. The CDR3, as DNA: TGTGCCAGCAGTGGGACTCCAGGGGGAAGATACGAGCAGTACTTC.

The chain has TRBV29-1 and TRBJ2-3, with 10 positions matching TRBD2. The junction had 13 bases not matched to a gene; V was cut back by 6 bases and J by 1 base. The CDR3 length is 17 residues. CDR1 and CDR2 (germline): SQVTM, ANQGSEA. CDR3 region: CSVLGGIAGGRTDTQYF. Here the CDR3 DNA reads TGCAGCGTCCTGGGGGGCATAGCGGGAGGACGCACAGATACGCAGTATTTT.

The rearrangement joins TRBV15 to TRBJ1-1; D perhaps matches TRBD1 (5 bases). This CDR3 has 13 amino acids. Germline-derived CDR1 and CDR2 are LNHNV and YYDKDF (reference sequence). Trimming shortened V by 1 base and J by 8 bases, and 11 bases separated the two germline ends. The CDR3 spells CATSRVGVGEAFF. CDR3 in DNA: TGTGCCACCAGCAGAGTGGGGGTCGGCGAAGCTTTCTTT.

This chain joins TRBV7-8 and TRBJ2-5; 9 nucleotides line up with TRBD1. The CDR3 has 15 residues. Germline lookup yields CDR1 SGHVS and CDR2 FQNEAQ. J lost 3 bases, V lost 8 bases, and 10 bases had no gene match. CDR3 sequence reads: CASGQGTGQEETQYF. In DNA form, the CDR3 reads TGTGCCAGCGGACAAGGGACAGGGCAGGAAGAGACCCAGTACTTC.

To note about this clone: Additional DNA sequences in this sample encode the identical CDR3. The chain combines TRBV5-1 with TRBJ2-2; D not resolved. V shed 4 bases and J shed 5 bases, with 9 bases lying between them. Germline CDR1 is SGHRS and CDR2 is YFSETQ. The CDR3 is 13 residues long. The CDR3 nucleotides read TGCGCCAGCAGCCTTCTTTTTACCGGGGAGCTGTTTTTT. Its translation: CASSLLFTGELFF.

This clone has a handful of counts. The genes are TRBV2 and TRBJ2-7; D gene uncertain. V was pared by 4 bases and J by 5 bases, with 9 bases between. CDR1 and CDR2 from the germline V gene are SNHLY and FYNNEI. The CDR3 totals 12 residues. The CDR3 region has the DNA TGTGCCAGCAGTGTCCATGGGAACGAGCAGTACTTC. Amino acids: CASSVHGNEQYF.

This clone was counted a single time. The CDR3 reads CSAITGNEQYF. Here the CDR3 DNA reads TGCAGTGCTATAACAGGGAACGAGCAGTACTTC. V usage is TRBV20-1 and J usage is TRBJ2-7; D possibly corresponds to TRBD1 (6 bases). Trimming shortened V by 4 bases and J by 5 bases, and 9 bases separated the two germline ends. Germline V gene lookup returns CDR1 DFQATT and CDR2 SNEGSKA (reference sequence). The CDR3 consists of 11 residues.

The J gene is TRBJ2-7, the V gene TRBV5-6, with a tentative D call TRBD2 (5 bases). CDR1 and CDR2 (germline): SGHDT, YYEEEE. V was cut by 2 bases and J by 7 bases, with 13 bases left in between. The CDR3 contains 13 residues. This CDR3 is CASSFWTGGEQYF. The CDR3 DNA reads TGTGCCAGCAGCTTCTGGACTGGCGGGGAGCAGTACTTC.

CDR3 sequence: CASSLDLGSYEQYF. In nucleotides, the CDR3 is TGTGCCAGCAGCTTAGATCTGGGCTCCTACGAGCAGTACTTC. The chain uses TRBV7-8 and TRBJ2-7; D unclear. This CDR3 is 14 amino acids long. The germline V gene encodes CDR1 SGHVS and CDR2 FQNEAQ. Trimming removed 1 base from V and 0 bases from J, with 7 bases in between. The full variable domain, with the rest looked up from reference TRBV7-8 and TRBJ2-7, is GAGVSQSPRYKVAKRGQDVALRCDPISGHVSLFWYQQALGQGPEFLTYFQNEAQLDKSGLPSDRFFAERPEGSVSTLKIQRTQQEDSAVYLCASSLDLGSYEQYFGPGTRLTVT.

This chain links TRBV7-2 with TRBJ1-2; D unclear. Trimming took 5 bases from V and 4 from J, leaving 14 bases between them. The CDR3 extends over 14 amino acids. Per germline, CDR1 SGHTA and CDR2 FQGNSA. In DNA, the CDR3 is TGTGCCAGCAGCCCTTCCCAGTTTTCCTATGGCTACACCTTC. This gives the protein CASSPSQFSYGYTF.

The rearrangement uses TRBV27 and TRBJ1-6; 7 bases are a match to TRBD1. This CDR3 spans 14 amino acids. CDR1 MNHEY and CDR2 SMNVEV come from the germline V gene (reference sequence). Trimming removed 3 bases from V and 12 bases from J; junction bases left unmatched: 8. The CDR3 loop is CASSFQRGRVPLHF. CDR3 in DNA: TGTGCCAGCAGTTTTCAAAGGGGGCGCGTACCCCTCCACTTT.

The sample holds a few counts of this clone. This rearrangement joins TRBV5-1 to TRBJ2-7, with TRBD2 matching over 7 bases. With 2 bases clipped from V and 1 base from J, the junction kept 6 bases outside the gene matches. The CDR3 totals 15 residues. The germline gives CDR1 SGHRS, CDR2 YFSETQ. For the CDR3, the DNA is TGCGCCAGCAGCTTTGCGCGGGAGTTGTCCTACGAGCAGTACTTC. This translates into CASSFARELSYEQYF.

The V gene is TRBV5-4, the J gene TRBJ2-7; 7 bases line up with TRBD2. This CDR3 region has 13 residues. The V gene's germline CDR1 is SGHNT and CDR2 YYREEE (reference sequence). V gave up 0 bases and J gave up 5 bases; unmatched junction bases: 2. CDR3 nucleotide sequence: TGTGCCAGCAGCTTGGTTGGGGGGGACGAGCAGTACTTC. Encoded protein: CASSLVGGDEQYF.

As for this clone: This may arise from a read error, as a much more abundant clone is one base away. Other nucleotide sequences in the sample specify the same CDR3. This chain joins TRBV5-1 and TRBJ2-7; D call uncertain. Trimming cost V 4 bases and J 1 base, with 3 bases left between them. Germline V gene data show CDR1 as SGHRS and CDR2 as YFSETQ. CDR3 length: 11 residues. CDR3 amino acids: CASSSSYEQYF. For the CDR3, the DNA is TGCGCCAGCAGCAGTTCCTACGAGCAGTACTTC.

The chain links TRBV10-3 to TRBJ1-4, with 11 bases matching TRBD1. The ends lost 4 bases at V and 3 bases at J; junction bases unmatched: 4. There are 16 residues in the CDR3. Per germline, CDR1 ENHRY and CDR2 SYGVKD. The CDR3 loop is CAISGGTGGANEKLFF. The CDR3 nucleotides are TGTGCCATCAGTGGAGGGACAGGGGGGGCTAATGAAAAACTGTTTTTT.

The genes are TRBV5-1 and TRBJ2-5; D is ambiguous. The V end was cut by 0 bases, the J end by 0 bases, with 6 bases between. The germline CDR1 and CDR2 sequences are SGHRS and YFSETQ. The CDR3 extends over 14 amino acids. CDR3: CASSLGNNQETQYF. CDR3 sequence (DNA): TGCGCCAGCAGCTTGGGTAACAACCAAGAGACCCAGTACTTC.

This chain joins TRBV6-1 and TRBJ2-5; the D gene could be TRBD1 or TRBD2 (6 bases each). Deletions cut 2 bases from V and 5 bases from J, with 12 bases between. The CDR3 sequence is 14 residues long. Germline assignment: CDR1 MNHNS and CDR2 SASEGT. CDR3 sequence reads: CASSERGLWETQYF. The CDR3 coding sequence is TGTGCCAGCAGTGAACGGGGGCTGTGGGAGACCCAGTACTTC.

This CDR3 reads CASLFAGSTEAFF. CDR3 bases: TGTGCCAGCCTCTTCGCAGGGAGTACTGAAGCTTTCTTT. The chain recombines TRBV6-1 with TRBJ1-1; TRBD1 might be the D (5 bases). From germline, CDR1 is MNHNS and CDR2 SASEGT. The CDR3 extends over 13 amino acids. The V end was cut by 8 bases, the J end by 5 bases, with 15 bases between.

The J gene is TRBJ2-7, the V gene TRBV18; 9 bases are shared with TRBD2. The germline V gene has CDR1 KGHSH and CDR2 LQKENI. Losses at the gene ends were 2 bases for V and 0 bases for J; bases not matched to a gene: 11. This CDR3 has 18 residues. As DNA, the CDR3 is TGTGCCAGCTCACCAGCCGGGACTAGCTCCACGACCTCCTACGAGCAGTACTTC. Translation: CASSPAGTSSTTSYEQYF.

This clone came up once. The chain combines TRBV5-4 with TRBJ2-7, with TRBD2 matching over 11 bases. Looked up from germline, CDR1 is SGHNT and CDR2 is YYREEE (reference sequence). This CDR3 contains 18 residues. J lost 6 bases, V lost 5 bases, and 19 bases had no gene match. DNA of the CDR3: TGTGCCAGCAGTTCGGGGACTAGCGGAGTGGGACTCCAGCGCGAGCAGTACTTC. Translated: CASSSGTSGVGLQREQYF.

The V and J genes are TRBV5-1 and TRBJ2-1; 11 positions agree with TRBD2. Germline CDR1 is SGHRS and CDR2 is YFSETQ. The CDR3 is 15 residues long. Losses at the gene ends were 3 bases for V and 7 bases for J; bases not matched to a gene: 6. The DNA of the CDR3 is TGCGCCAGCAGCTCGGTAGCGGGGGGGAGGAATGAGCAGTTCTTC. Its translation: CASSSVAGGRNEQFF.

The chain links TRBV18 to TRBJ1-3; D ambiguous. CDR3 length equals 17 residues. Germline V gene data show CDR1 as KGHSH and CDR2 as LQKENI. Trimming took off 3 bases at V and 0 bases at J, with 15 bases between the two ends. The CDR3 region is CASSPAGLRYSGNTIYF. The CDR3 DNA is TGTGCCAGCTCACCTGCAGGCCTACGTTACTCTGGAAACACCATATATTTT.

The chain employs TRBV5-1 and TRBJ1-1, with D uncertain. V lost 0 bases and J 1 base, leaving 7 bases between the germline ends. Germline CDR1 reads SGHRS; CDR2 reads YFSETQ. This CDR3 has 14 amino acids. The CDR3 nucleotides read TGCGCCAGCAGCTTGGAGTCGGGGAACACTGAAGCTTTCTTT. As protein: CASSLESGNTEAFF.

The rearrangement joins TRBV19 to TRBJ2-7; TRBD1 agrees at 9 bases. There are 16 residues in the CDR3. V was clipped by 2 bases and J by 5 bases; unmatched bases: 10. CDR1 LNHDA and CDR2 SQIVND come from the germline V gene (reference sequence). For the CDR3, the DNA is TGTGCCAGTAGTATACACCAGACCGGGACAGGGAACGAGCAGTACTTC. This translates into CASSIHQTGTGNEQYF. Based on the CDR3 plus reference TRBV19 and TRBJ2-7, the full variable domain is DGGITQSPKYLFRKEGQNVTLSCEQNLNHDAMYWYRQDPGQGLRLIYYSQIVNDFQKGDIAEGYSVSREKKESFPLTVTSAQKNPTAFYLCASSIHQTGTGNEQYFGPGTRLTVT.